The present entry profiles one T cell receptor beta chain with its context. Its antigen is not known. The record originates from a study of graft-versus-host responses after intestinal transplantation. Across the whole study: Every recipient underwent anti-thymocyte globulin induction, then tacrolimus and steroids for about three years.

TCRdb's table, derived via immunoSEQ multiplex PCR, lists solely in-frame clones and lacks some. This sample has over 100,000 clones; more than 75% occur once, and the top ten carry over 0.8%. Study observations and caveats: Detected in recipient marrow were GvH clones, some of which were first observed in ileum or blood.

This specimen consisted of unstimulated CD4+ T cells sorted from spleen or lymph node cells, obtained before intestinal transplant. This TCR was recovered from a human donor who received an intestinal transplant.

CDR3 protein: CATSITADTEAFF. CDR3 nucleotides: TGTGCCACAAGTATAACGGCGGACACTGAAGCTTTCTTT. This sequence joins TRBV6-1 and TRBJ1-1, with unresolved D. Per the germline V gene, CDR1 is MNHNS and CDR2 is SASEGT. The V end was cut by 10 bases, the J end by 3 bases, with 15 bases between. The CDR3 spans 13 residues.